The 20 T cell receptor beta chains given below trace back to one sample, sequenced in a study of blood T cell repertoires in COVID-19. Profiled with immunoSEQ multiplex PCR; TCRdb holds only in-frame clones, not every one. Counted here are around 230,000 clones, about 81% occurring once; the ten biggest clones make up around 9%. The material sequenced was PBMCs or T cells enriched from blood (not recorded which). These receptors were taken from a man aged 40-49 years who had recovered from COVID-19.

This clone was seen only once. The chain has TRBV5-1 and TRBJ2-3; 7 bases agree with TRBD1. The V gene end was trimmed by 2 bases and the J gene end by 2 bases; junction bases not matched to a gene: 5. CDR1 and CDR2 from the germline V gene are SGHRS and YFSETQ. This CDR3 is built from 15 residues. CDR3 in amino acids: CASSFQGDPTDTQYF. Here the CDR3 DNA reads TGCGCCAGCAGCTTCCAGGGGGACCCCACAGATACGCAGTATTTT.

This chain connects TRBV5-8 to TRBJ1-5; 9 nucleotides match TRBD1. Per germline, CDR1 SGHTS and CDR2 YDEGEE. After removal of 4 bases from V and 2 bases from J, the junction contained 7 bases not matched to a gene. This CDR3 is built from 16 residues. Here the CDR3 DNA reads TGTGCCAGCAGCAGCGGGACAGGGTATCGCAATCAGCCCCAGCATTTT. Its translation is CASSSGTGYRNQPQHF.

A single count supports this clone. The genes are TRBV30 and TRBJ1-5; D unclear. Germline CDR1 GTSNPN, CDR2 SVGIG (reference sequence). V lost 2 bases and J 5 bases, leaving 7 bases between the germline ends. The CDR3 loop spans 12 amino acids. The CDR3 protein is CAWSRGDQPQHF. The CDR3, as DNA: TGTGCCTGGAGTAGAGGCGATCAGCCCCAGCATTTT. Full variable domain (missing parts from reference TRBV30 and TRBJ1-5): SQTIHQWPATLVQPVGSPLSLECTVEGTSNPNLYWYRQAAGRGLQLLFYSVGIGQISSEVPQNLSASRPQDRQFILSSKKLLLSDSGFYLCAWSRGDQPQHFGDGTRLSIL.

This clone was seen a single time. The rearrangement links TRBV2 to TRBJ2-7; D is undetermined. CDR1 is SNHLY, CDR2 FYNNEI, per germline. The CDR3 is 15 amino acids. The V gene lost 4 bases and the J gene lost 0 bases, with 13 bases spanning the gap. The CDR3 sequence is CASSGEKTHSYEQYF. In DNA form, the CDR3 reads TGTGCCAGCAGTGGTGAGAAGACTCACTCCTACGAGCAGTACTTC.

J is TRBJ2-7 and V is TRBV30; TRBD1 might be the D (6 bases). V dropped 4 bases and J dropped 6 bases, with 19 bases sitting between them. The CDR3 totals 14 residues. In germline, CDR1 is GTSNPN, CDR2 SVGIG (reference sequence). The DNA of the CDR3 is TGTGCCTGGAACGAGGGCAGGGGCAGCACCGAGCAGTACTTC. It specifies CAWNEGRGSTEQYF.

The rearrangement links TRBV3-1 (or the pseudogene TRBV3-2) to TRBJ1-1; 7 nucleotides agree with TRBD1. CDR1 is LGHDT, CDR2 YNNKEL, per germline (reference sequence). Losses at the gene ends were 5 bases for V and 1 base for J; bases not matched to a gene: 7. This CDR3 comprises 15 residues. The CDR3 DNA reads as TGTGCCAGCAGCGGACGAACAGGGGAGAACACTGAAGCTTTCTTT. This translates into CASSGRTGENTEAFF.

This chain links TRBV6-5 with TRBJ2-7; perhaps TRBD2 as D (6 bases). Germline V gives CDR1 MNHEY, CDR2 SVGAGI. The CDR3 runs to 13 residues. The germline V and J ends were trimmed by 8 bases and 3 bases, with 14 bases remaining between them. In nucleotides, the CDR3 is TGTGCCAGCTACACCCCCGGGAGCTACGAGCAGTACTTC. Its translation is CASYTPGSYEQYF.

Here the CDR3 DNA reads TGCGCCAGCAGCTACTCGAGCAATCAGCCCCAGCATTTT. This codes for CASSYSSNQPQHF. The chain is built from TRBV10-1 and TRBJ1-5; D not resolved. Per germline, CDR1 WNHNN and CDR2 SYGVQD (reference sequence). V lost 6 bases and J lost 1, with 7 bases in between. The CDR3 loop spans 13 amino acids.

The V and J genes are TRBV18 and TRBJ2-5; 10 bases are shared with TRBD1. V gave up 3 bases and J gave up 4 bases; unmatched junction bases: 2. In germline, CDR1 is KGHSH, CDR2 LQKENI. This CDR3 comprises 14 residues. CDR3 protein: CASSPTGGRETQYF. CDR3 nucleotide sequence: TGTGCCAGCTCACCGACAGGGGGCCGAGAGACCCAGTACTTC. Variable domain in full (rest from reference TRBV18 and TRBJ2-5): NAGVMQNPRHLVRRRGQEARLRCSPMKGHSHVYWYRQLPEEGLKFMVYLQKENIIDESGMPKERFSAEFPKEGPSILRIQQVVRGDSAAYFCASSPTGGRETQYFGPGTRLLVL.

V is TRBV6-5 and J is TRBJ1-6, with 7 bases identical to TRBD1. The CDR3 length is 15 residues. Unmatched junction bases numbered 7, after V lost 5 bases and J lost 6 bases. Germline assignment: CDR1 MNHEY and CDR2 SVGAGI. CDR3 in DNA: TGTGCCAGCAGTACTAGACAGGGACTTAATTCACCCCTCCACTTT. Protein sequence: CASSTRQGLNSPLHF.

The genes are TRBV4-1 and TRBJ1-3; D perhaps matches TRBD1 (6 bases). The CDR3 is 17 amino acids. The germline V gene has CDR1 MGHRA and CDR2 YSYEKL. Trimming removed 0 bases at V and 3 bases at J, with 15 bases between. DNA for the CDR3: TGCGCCAGCAGCCAAGATCGGGGGGCCCGGGATGGAAACACCATATATTTT. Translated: CASSQDRGARDGNTIYF.

This CDR3 is CASALAEGQQNYGYTF. The CDR3 nucleotides read TGTGCCAGCGCACTCGCTGAAGGACAGCAAAACTATGGCTACACCTTC. The J gene is TRBJ1-2, the V gene TRBV4-2, with D possibly matching TRBD1 (6 bases). Trimming removed 8 bases at V and 2 bases at J, with 21 bases between. CDR3 length: 16 amino acids. The V gene's germline CDR1 is LGHNA and CDR2 YNFKEQ.

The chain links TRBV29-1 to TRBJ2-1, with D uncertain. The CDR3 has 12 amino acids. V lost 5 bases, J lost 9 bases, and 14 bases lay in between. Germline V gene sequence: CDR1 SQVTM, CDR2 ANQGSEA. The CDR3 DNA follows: TGCAGCGTTCCCCTGGCAGTCACTGAGCAGTTCTTC. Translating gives CSVPLAVTEQFF.

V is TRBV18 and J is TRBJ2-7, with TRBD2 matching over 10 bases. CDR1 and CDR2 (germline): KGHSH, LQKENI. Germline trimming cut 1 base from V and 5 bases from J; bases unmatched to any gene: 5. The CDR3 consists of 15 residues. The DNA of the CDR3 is TGTGCCAGCTCACCACGGGCTAGCGGGAGCCACGAGCAGTACTTC. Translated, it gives CASSPRASGSHEQYF.

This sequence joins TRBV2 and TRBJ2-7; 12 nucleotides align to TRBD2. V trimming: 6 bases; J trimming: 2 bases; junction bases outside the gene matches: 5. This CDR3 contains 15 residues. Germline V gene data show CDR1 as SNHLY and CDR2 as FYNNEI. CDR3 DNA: TGTGCCAGCAGGGAACTAGCGGGAGGTCCCTACGAGCAGTACTTC. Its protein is CASRELAGGPYEQYF.

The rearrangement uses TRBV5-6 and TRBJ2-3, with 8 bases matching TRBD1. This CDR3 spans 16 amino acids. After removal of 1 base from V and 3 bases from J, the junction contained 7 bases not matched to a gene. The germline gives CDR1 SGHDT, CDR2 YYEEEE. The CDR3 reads CASSLQGAGLTDTQYF. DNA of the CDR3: TGTGCCAGCAGCTTGCAGGGGGCGGGGCTGACAGATACGCAGTATTTT. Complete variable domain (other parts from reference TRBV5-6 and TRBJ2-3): DAGVTQSPTHLIKTRGQQVTLRCSPKSGHDTVSWYQQALGQGPQFIFQYYEEEERQRGNFPDRFSGHQFPNYSSELNVNALLLGDSALYLCASSLQGAGLTDTQYFGPGTRLTVL.

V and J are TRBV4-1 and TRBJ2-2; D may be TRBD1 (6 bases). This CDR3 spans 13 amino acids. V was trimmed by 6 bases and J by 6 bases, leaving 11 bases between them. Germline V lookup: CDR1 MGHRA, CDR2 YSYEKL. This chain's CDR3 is CASSRGLSGELFF. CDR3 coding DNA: TGCGCCAGCAGTAGGGGGTTATCCGGGGAGCTGTTTTTT.

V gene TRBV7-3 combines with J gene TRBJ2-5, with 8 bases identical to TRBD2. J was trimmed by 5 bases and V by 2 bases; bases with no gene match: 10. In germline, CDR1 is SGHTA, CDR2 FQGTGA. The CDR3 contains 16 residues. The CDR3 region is CASSLDGRALGETQYF. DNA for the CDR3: TGTGCCAGCAGCTTAGACGGGAGGGCCTTAGGGGAGACCCAGTACTTC.

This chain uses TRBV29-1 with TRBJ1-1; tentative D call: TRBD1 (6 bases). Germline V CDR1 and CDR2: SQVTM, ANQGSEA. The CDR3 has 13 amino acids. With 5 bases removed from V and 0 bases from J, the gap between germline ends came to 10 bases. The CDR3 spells CSVLDRLNTEAFF. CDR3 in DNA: TGCAGCGTTTTAGACAGGTTGAACACTGAAGCTTTCTTT.

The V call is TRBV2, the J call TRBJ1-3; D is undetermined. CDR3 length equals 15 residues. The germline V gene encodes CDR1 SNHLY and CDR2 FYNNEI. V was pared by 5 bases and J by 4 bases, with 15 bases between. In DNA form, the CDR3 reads TGTGCCAGCAGTATCTCACCTCCTAACGGAAACACCATATATTTT. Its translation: CASSISPPNGNTIYF.